These 23 T cell receptor beta chains share one sample of origin, sequenced in a study of cytomegalovirus exposure and HLA in healthy donors. It was with 60 Vbeta and 13 Jbeta primers that the PCR ran. This table comes from immunoSEQ multiplex PCR, and its TCRdb copy is limited to in-frame clones, with some not included. The repertoire consists of 150,000 to 200,000 clones, with around 86% occurring once and the leading ten covering approximately 6.5%. The sequencing input was PBMCs. Receptors originate from a woman between 45 and 60 years old in good health and CMV-seropositive.

This chain connects TRBV18 to TRBJ2-5, with 9 bases lining up with TRBD1. This CDR3 is 16 amino acids long. Germline V gene data show CDR1 as KGHSH and CDR2 as LQKENI. The V segment lost 1 base and the J segment 5 bases; nucleotides outside the gene matches: 8. CDR3 coding DNA: TGTGCCAGCTCACCACTCCGGGACAGGGTGCGGGAGACCCAGTACTTC. It yields the protein CASSPLRDRVRETQYF.

This clone has just one count. As DNA, the CDR3 is TGTGCCAGCAGCTCCGGGGGTGAAGGAGATACGCAGTATTTT. Translated: CASSSGGEGDTQYF. The chain employs TRBV7-3 and TRBJ2-3; D is perhaps TRBD2 (6 bases). With 4 bases removed from V and 5 bases from J, the gap between germline ends came to 13 bases. Germline V lookup: CDR1 SGHTA, CDR2 FQGTGA. The CDR3 contains 14 residues.

The CDR3 region is CASRVAGALDTQYF. The CDR3 region has the DNA TGTGCCAGCAGGGTAGCGGGAGCCTTAGATACGCAGTATTTT. The rearrangement uses TRBV2 and TRBJ2-3, with 9 bases lining up with TRBD2. V shed 6 bases and J 5 bases; nucleotides not matched to a gene: 6. This CDR3 spans 14 amino acids. The germline V gene has CDR1 SNHLY and CDR2 FYNNEI.

The chain links TRBV7-9 to TRBJ2-1; 7 bases map to TRBD2. The CDR3 sequence is 13 residues long. The V gene's germline CDR1 is SEHNR and CDR2 FQNEAQ (reference sequence). The J segment lost 3 bases and the V segment lost 6 bases, leaving 2 bases of the junction unmatched. The CDR3, as DNA: TGTGCCAGCAGTCCGGGGGGCTACAATGAGCAGTTCTTC. Encoded protein: CASSPGGYNEQFF.

The CDR3 loop is CSAKDNAYGYTF. Written as DNA, the CDR3 is TGCAGCGCTAAGGACAACGCCTATGGCTACACCTTC. This rearrangement joins TRBV29-1 to TRBJ1-2; possibly TRBD1 for D (5 bases). Germline assignment: CDR1 SQVTM and CDR2 ANQGSEA. Trimming removed 7 bases from V and 4 bases from J, with 13 bases in between. The CDR3 is 12 amino acids.

V and J are TRBV30 and TRBJ2-1, with 10 bases identical to TRBD2. The ends lost 1 base at V and 0 bases at J; junction bases unmatched: 9. Germline assignment: CDR1 GTSNPN and CDR2 SVGIG (reference sequence). The CDR3 totals 18 residues. The CDR3 DNA reads TGTGCCTGGAGTGGGGAGCGGGAGGGCGAAAGCTCCTACAATGAGCAGTTCTTC. Translated, it gives CAWSGEREGESSYNEQFF.

V usage is TRBV4-2 and J usage is TRBJ2-3; 7 bases match TRBD2. Germline assignment: CDR1 LGHNA and CDR2 YNFKEQ. The trim removed 1 base at V and 2 bases at J, leaving 3 bases unmatched. CDR3 length: 15 residues. CDR3 residues: CASSQVKRDTDTQYF. The CDR3 DNA is TGTGCCAGCAGCCAAGTGAAGCGGGACACAGATACGCAGTATTTT.

The CDR3 nucleotides are TGTGCCAGCAGAGTCGACAGGGGCGGCAATCAGCCCCAGCATTTT. Its protein is CASRVDRGGNQPQHF. The chain links TRBV27 to TRBJ1-5, with 8 positions matching TRBD1. V shed 6 bases and J 2 bases; nucleotides not matched to a gene: 6. This CDR3 contains 15 residues. Germline V gene data show CDR1 as MNHEY and CDR2 as SMNVEV (reference sequence).

CDR3 sequence: CASSLDEGGTQHF. CDR3 sequence (DNA): TGTGCCAGCAGCTTGGACGAGGGTGGGACCCAGCATTTT. This sequence joins TRBV5-4 and TRBJ1-5; D unclear. Trimming took 0 bases from V and 11 from J, leaving 12 bases between them. This CDR3 contains 13 residues. CDR1 and CDR2 (germline): SGHNT, YYREEE (reference sequence).

The V gene is TRBV5-1, the J gene TRBJ1-4; D possibly corresponds to TRBD1 (6 bases). The CDR3 contains 15 residues. The germline gives CDR1 SGHRS, CDR2 YFSETQ. Between the trimmed V and J ends, which lost 2 bases and 8 bases, there was a span of 16 bases. The CDR3 loop reads CASSFRGGSGEKLFF. CDR3 sequence (DNA): TGCGCCAGCAGCTTCCGAGGGGGTTCAGGAGAAAAACTGTTTTTT.

The chain is built from TRBV29-1 and TRBJ2-7, with 7 bases matching TRBD2. V shed 4 bases and J 5 bases; nucleotides not matched to a gene: 14. This CDR3 is built from 15 residues. Germline CDR1 is SQVTM and CDR2 is ANQGSEA. In DNA, the CDR3 is TGCAGCGTTGTAAAGCTATCCGCCGGGACTAACGAGCAGTACTTC. This gives the protein CSVVKLSAGTNEQYF.

The V gene is TRBV28, the J gene TRBJ1-6; the match to TRBD1 covers 8 bases. Trimming removed 5 bases from V and 7 bases from J; junction bases left unmatched: 13. Per the germline V gene, CDR1 is MDHEN and CDR2 is SYDVKM. The CDR3 has 17 amino acids. CDR3 sequence: CASSPYSQGAENSPLHF. CDR3 coding DNA: TGTGCCAGCAGTCCGTACTCGCAGGGGGCGGAGAATTCACCCCTCCACTTT.

The rearrangement joins TRBV7-9 to TRBJ1-6; TRBD1 agrees at 7 bases. From germline, CDR1 is SEHNR and CDR2 FQNEAQ (reference sequence). V shed 5 bases and J 7 bases; nucleotides not matched to a gene: 5. This CDR3 is 14 amino acids long. The DNA of the CDR3 is TGTGCCAGCAGCCCCGGGACAGAGAATTCACCCCTCCACTTT. The encoded protein is CASSPGTENSPLHF. Combining the CDR3 with reference TRBV7-9 and TRBJ1-6 gives the whole variable domain DTGVSQNPRHKITKRGQNVTFRCDPISEHNRLYWYRQTLGQGPEFLTYFQNEAQLEKSRLLSDRFSAERPKGSFSTLEIQRTEQGDSAMYLCASSPGTENSPLHFGNGTRLTVT.

Concerning this clone: A clone one base away is much larger, so this may be a read error. V gene TRBV11-3 combines with J gene TRBJ2-7; D unclear. Germline CDR1 SGHNT, CDR2 YENEEA. Between the trimmed V and J ends, which lost 0 bases and 2 bases, there was a span of 14 bases. The CDR3 spans 16 residues. The CDR3 nucleotides are TGTGCCAGCAGCTTAGAATTCGACATTCGTCCCTACGAGCAGTACTTC. It yields the protein CASSLEFDIRPYEQYF.

The CDR3 here is CASSLWTGSSYNEQFF. The CDR3 coding sequence is TGCGCCAGCAGCCTATGGACAGGGAGCTCCTACAATGAGCAGTTCTTC. This chain joins TRBV5-1 and TRBJ2-1; 8 nucleotides line up with TRBD1. The CDR3 contains 16 residues. V lost 4 bases to trimming and J lost 0 bases; unmatched junction nucleotides: 6. CDR1 is SGHRS and CDR2 is YFSETQ in the germline V gene.

The V call is TRBV2, the J call TRBJ2-2; D is ambiguous. V lost 6 bases, J lost 1 base, and 3 bases lay in between. The germline gives CDR1 SNHLY, CDR2 FYNNEI. This CDR3 has 12 amino acids. CDR3: CASSRNTGELFF. Written as DNA, the CDR3 is TGTGCCAGCAGCAGGAACACCGGGGAGCTGTTTTTT.

Notes on this clone: The identical CDR3 is also encoded by other nucleotide sequences in the sample. The V and J genes are TRBV6-1 and TRBJ2-7, with D possibly TRBD1 on 6 matching bases. Deletions cut 3 bases from V and 2 bases from J, with 14 bases between. This CDR3 region has 15 residues. The V gene's germline CDR1 is MNHNS and CDR2 SASEGT. CDR3 in DNA: TGTGCCAGCAGTGACCAGGGGTCCTCGACCTACGAGCAGTACTTC. Its translation is CASSDQGSSTYEQYF.

This sequence joins TRBV25-1 and TRBJ1-1; a possible D gene is TRBD1 (6 bases). This CDR3 has 14 residues. Germline CDR1 reads MGHDK; CDR2 reads SYGVNS. V lost 2 bases to trimming and J lost 6 bases, with 13 bases between them. CDR3 protein: CASSERPGAAEAFF. The CDR3 bases are TGTGCCAGCAGTGAAAGGCCAGGGGCGGCTGAAGCTTTCTTT.

The V gene is TRBV6-5, the J gene TRBJ2-7; 8 bases fit TRBD1. V trimming: 10 bases; J trimming: 7 bases; junction bases outside the gene matches: 12. Germline assignment: CDR1 MNHEY and CDR2 SVGAGI. The CDR3 sequence is 13 residues long. The CDR3 bases are TGTGCCACCGCACGACAGGGGCTTGGGGAGCAGTACTTC. It specifies CATARQGLGEQYF.

The rearrangement links TRBV5-8 to TRBJ2-5; 10 nucleotides line up with TRBD1. CDR1 is SGHTS and CDR2 is YDEGEE in the germline V gene. The CDR3 extends over 13 amino acids. V dropped 3 bases and J dropped 6; count of bases not matched to a gene: 2. The CDR3 spells CASSSDRGQTQYF. The CDR3 DNA is TGTGCCAGCAGCTCTGACAGGGGGCAGACCCAGTACTTC.

The V and J genes are TRBV5-6 and TRBJ2-4, with 7 positions matching TRBD1. The ends lost 0 bases at V and 5 bases at J; junction bases unmatched: 2. The CDR3 is made up of 14 amino acids. The germline V gene has CDR1 SGHDT and CDR2 YYEEEE. The CDR3 is CASSLAGTENIQYF. In DNA, the CDR3 is TGTGCCAGCAGCTTGGCCGGGACAGAAAACATTCAGTACTTC.

The chain combines TRBV10-2 with TRBJ2-2, with 8 bases identical to TRBD1. The CDR3 runs 15 residues. From germline, CDR1 is WSHSY and CDR2 SAAADI. J was trimmed by 4 bases and V by 6 bases; bases with no gene match: 7. The CDR3 DNA is TGCGCCAGCAGGGCGACAGGGGAGGCCACCGGGGAGCTGTTTTTT. It encodes CASRATGEATGELFF.

Details on this clone: Sequence at one end of the junction differs from germline and may be a read error. J is TRBJ2-6 and V is TRBV5-1; a possible D gene is TRBD1 (6 bases). This CDR3 is built from 15 residues. Germline V gene data show CDR1 as SGHRS and CDR2 as YFSETQ. The CDR3 is CASSSNRAGANGLTF. In DNA, the CDR3 is TGCGCCAGCAGCTCAAACAGGGCTGGGGCCAACGGCCTGACTTTC.